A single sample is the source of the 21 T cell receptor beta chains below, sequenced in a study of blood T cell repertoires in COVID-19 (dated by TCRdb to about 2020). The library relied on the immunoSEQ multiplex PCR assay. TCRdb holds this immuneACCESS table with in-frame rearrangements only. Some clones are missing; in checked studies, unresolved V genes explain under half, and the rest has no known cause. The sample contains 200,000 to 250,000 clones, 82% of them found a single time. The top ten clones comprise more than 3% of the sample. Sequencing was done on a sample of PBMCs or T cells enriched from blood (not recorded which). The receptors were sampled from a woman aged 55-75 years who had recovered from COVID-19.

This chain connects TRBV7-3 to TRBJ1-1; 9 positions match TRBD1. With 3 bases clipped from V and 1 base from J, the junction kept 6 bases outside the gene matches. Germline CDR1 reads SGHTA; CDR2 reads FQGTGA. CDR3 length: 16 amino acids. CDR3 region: CASSLTGGTQNTEAFF. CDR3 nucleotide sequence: TGTGCCAGCAGCTTGACAGGGGGTACCCAGAACACTGAAGCTTTCTTT.

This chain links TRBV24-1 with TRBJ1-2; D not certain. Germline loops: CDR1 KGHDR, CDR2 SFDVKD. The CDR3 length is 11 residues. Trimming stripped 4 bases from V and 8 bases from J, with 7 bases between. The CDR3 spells CATSDGAGYTF. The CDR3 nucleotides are TGTGCCACCAGTGACGGTGCAGGCTACACCTTC.

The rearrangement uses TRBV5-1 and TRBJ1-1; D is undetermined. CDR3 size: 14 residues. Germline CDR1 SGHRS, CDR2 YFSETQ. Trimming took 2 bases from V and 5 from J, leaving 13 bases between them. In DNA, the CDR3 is TGCGCCAGCAGCTTAAACAGTGTTGGAACTGAAGCTTTCTTT. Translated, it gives CASSLNSVGTEAFF. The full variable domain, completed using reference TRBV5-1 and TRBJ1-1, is KAGVTQTPRYLIKTRGQQVTLSCSPISGHRSVSWYQQTPGQGLQFLFEYFSETQRNKGNFPGRFSGRQFSNSRSEMNVSTLELGDSALYLCASSLNSVGTEAFFGQGTRLTVV.

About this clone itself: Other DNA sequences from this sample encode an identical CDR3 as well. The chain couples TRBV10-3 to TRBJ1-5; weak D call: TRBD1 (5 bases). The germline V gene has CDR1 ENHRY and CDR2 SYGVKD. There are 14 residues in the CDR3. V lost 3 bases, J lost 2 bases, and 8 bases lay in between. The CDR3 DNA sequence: TGTGCCATCAGTGAAGGGGTGGGCAATCAGCCCCAGCATTTT. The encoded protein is CAISEGVGNQPQHF.

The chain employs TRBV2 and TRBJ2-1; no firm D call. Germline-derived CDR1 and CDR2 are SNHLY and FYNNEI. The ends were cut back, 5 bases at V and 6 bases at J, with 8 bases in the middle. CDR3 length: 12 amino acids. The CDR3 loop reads CASSSRFNEQFF. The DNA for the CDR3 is TGTGCCAGCAGTTCTAGATTCAATGAGCAGTTCTTC.

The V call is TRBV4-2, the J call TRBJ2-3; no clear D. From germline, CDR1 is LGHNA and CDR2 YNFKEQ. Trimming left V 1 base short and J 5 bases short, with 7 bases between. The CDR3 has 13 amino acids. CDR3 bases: TGTGCCAGCAGCCAAGGGAGAGAAGATACGCAGTATTTT. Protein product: CASSQGREDTQYF.

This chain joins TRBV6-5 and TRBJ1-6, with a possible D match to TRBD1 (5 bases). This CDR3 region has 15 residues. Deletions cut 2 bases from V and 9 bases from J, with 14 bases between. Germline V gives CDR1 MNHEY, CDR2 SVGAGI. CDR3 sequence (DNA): TGTGCCAGCAGTTACGCGAGACAGTCGTTTTCACCCCTCCACTTT. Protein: CASSYARQSFSPLHF.

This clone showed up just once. Written as DNA, the CDR3 is TGTGCCAGCAGCACCGGGACTAGCGGTTACCAAGAGACCCAGTACTTC. It translates to CASSTGTSGYQETQYF. The chain links TRBV5-4 to TRBJ2-5; 11 bases fit TRBD2. V lost 4 bases and J lost 0; bases outside the gene matches: 5. This CDR3 has 16 residues. CDR1 and CDR2 (germline): SGHNT, YYREEE (reference sequence).

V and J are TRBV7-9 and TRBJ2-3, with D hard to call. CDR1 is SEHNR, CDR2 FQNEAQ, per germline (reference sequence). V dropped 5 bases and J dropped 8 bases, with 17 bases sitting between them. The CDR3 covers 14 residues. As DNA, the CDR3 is TGTGCCAGCAGCCCCGGCTTGGTCCTAGGTACGCAGTATTTT. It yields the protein CASSPGLVLGTQYF.

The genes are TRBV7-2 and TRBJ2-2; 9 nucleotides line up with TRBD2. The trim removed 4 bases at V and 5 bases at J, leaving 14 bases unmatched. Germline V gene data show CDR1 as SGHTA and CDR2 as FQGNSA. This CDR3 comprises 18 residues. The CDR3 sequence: CASSSPVRGGFWTGELFF. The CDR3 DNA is TGTGCCAGCAGCTCCCCTGTGCGGGGGGGCTTTTGGACCGGGGAGCTGTTTTTT.

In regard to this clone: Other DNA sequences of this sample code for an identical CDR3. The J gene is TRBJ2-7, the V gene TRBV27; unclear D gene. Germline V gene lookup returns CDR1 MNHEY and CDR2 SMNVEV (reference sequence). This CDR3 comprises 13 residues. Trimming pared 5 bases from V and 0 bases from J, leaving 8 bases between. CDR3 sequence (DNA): TGTGCCAGCAGTGGCGGAAGCTCCTACGAGCAGTACTTC. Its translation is CASSGGSSYEQYF.

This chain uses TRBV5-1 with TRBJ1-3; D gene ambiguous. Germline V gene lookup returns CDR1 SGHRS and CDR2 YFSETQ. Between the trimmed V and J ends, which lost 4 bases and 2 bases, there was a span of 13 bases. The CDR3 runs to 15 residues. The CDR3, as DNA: TGCGCCAGCAGCCCGGACTCAGGAGCTGGAAACACCATATATTTT. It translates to CASSPDSGAGNTIYF.

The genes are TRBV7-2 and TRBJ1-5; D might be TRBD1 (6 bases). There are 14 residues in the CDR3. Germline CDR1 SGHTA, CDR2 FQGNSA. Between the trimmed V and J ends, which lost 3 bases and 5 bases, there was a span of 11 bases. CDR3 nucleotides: TGTGCCAGCAGCTTCCCAGGGGACCATCAGCCCCAGCATTTT. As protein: CASSFPGDHQPQHF.

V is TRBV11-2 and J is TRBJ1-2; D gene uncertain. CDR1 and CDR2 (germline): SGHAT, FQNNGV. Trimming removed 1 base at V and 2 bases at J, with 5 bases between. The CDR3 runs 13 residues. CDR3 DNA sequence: TGTGCCAGCAGCTTAGGAGAAAACTATGGCTACACCTTC. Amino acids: CASSLGENYGYTF. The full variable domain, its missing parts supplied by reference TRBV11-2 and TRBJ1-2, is EAGVAQSPRYKIIEKRQSVAFWCNPISGHATLYWYQQILGQGPKLLIQFQNNGVVDDSQLPKDRFSAERLKGVDSTLKIQPAKLEDSAVYLCASSLGENYGYTFGSGTRLTVV.

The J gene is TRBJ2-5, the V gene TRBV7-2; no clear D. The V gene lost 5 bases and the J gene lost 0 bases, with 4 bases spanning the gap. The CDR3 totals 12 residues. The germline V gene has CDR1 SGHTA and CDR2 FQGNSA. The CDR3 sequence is CASSEYQETQYF. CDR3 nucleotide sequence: TGTGCCAGCAGCGAGTACCAAGAGACCCAGTACTTC.

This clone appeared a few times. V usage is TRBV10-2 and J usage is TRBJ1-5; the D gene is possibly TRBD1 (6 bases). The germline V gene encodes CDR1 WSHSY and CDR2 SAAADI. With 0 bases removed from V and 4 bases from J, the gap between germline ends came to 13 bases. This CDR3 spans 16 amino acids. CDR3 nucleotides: TGCGCCAGCAGTGAGTCCTGGGGGCAAGGGAATCAGCCCCAGCATTTT. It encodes CASSESWGQGNQPQHF.

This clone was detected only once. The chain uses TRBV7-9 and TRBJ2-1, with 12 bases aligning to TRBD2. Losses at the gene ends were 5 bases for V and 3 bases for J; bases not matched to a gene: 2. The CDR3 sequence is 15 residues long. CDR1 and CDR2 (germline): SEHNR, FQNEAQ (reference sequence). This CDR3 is CASSAGLAGYNEQFF. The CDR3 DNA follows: TGTGCCAGCAGCGCGGGACTAGCGGGCTACAATGAGCAGTTCTTC.

DNA of the CDR3: TGTGCCAGCGAACCGGGACTTCTAAACACTGAAGCTTTCTTT. Residues: CASEPGLLNTEAFF. This chain links TRBV5-5 with TRBJ1-1; a weak D match, TRBD1 (5 bases). The length of the CDR3 is 14 residues. The V and J ends lost 7 bases and 2 bases respectively, with 15 bases between them. CDR1 and CDR2 from the germline V gene are SGHKS and YYEKEE (reference sequence).

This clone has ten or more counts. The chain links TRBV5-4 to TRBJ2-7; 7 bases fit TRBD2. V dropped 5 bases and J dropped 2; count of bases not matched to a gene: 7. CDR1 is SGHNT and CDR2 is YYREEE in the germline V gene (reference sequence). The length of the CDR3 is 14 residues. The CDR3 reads CASSMRGRPYEQYF. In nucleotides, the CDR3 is TGTGCCAGCAGTATGCGGGGGAGACCCTACGAGCAGTACTTC.

Written as DNA, the CDR3 is TGTGCCAGCAGTGAGGTCTGGGTCAGGGGAATAGCGGAGACCCAGTACTTC. It codes for CASSEVWVRGIAETQYF. V usage is TRBV6-1 and J usage is TRBJ2-5; weak D call: TRBD1 (6 bases). Germline CDR1 and CDR2: MNHNS and SASEGT. This CDR3 is built from 17 residues. V was clipped by 3 bases and J by 5 bases, with 22 bases between them.

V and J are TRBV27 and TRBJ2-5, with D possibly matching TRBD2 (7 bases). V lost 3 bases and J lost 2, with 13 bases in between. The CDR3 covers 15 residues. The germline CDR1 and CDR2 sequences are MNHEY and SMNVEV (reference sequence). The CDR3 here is CASSFAGAGQETQYF. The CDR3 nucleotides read TGTGCCAGCAGTTTCGCGGGGGCAGGGCAAGAGACCCAGTACTTC.